The present T cell receptor beta chain was sequenced within a study of graft-versus-host responses after intestinal transplantation (TCRdb year 2021). Some background on the complete study: The transplants that recipients received were multivisceral, liver-intestinal, or isolated intestinal. Alloreactive clones were identified by sequencing pre-transplant mixed lymphocyte reaction products and comparing them with unstimulated pre-transplant donor and recipient T cells. After intestinal transplantation, graft-versus-host and host-versus-graft alloreactive T cell clones in the graft, circulation and bone marrow were tracked using bulk TCR-beta CDR3 sequencing. Rather than going through the commercial service, samples from a few later patients were sequenced in-house on an Illumina MiSeq and processed with MiXCR. A cohort of about two dozen intestinal transplant recipients, including one retransplant, was enrolled, and 3 patients lacking pretransplant specimens were excluded. Every recipient was given anti-thymocyte globulin induction, then maintenance tacrolimus and steroids for roughly 3 years. A peak of at least 4% donor T cells among recipient peripheral blood mononuclear cells was the definition used for donor T cell macrochimerism.

Regarding this clone: Its specific antigen is unknown. There are no base qualities to consult, and no much larger clone falls within one base.

V sheds 2 bases and J sheds 5 bases, leaving 27 bases between their ends. From cysteine to phenylalanine, the CDR3 is 19 amino acids long. Only the CDR3 portion is preserved as DNA: 57 bases, with reading frame beginning at the first base. Sequences LGHNA (CDR1) and YSLEER (CDR2) are obtained from the germline V gene. Dithiothreitol, EDTA incubations and collagenase D digestion were used to isolate intraepithelial and lamina propria lymphocytes from graft specimens. Serial intestinal graft biopsy specimens collected up to 600 days after transplant underwent bulk TCR-beta sequencing. Library generation was performed with the immunoSEQ multiplex PCR assay. High-throughput TCR-beta CDR3 sequencing of genomic DNA from most patients was performed by Adaptive Biotechnologies. The study's processing was this. Adaptive's ImmunoSEQ software was the source of the TCR sequencing data for 18 patients, while a few other patients were processed with MiXCR and VDJtools. CDR3 nucleotide sequences shared between donor and recipient were removed because the origin of such sequences could not be assigned. To count as alloreactive, a clone needed at least 2-fold expansion over unstimulated cells and a minimum CFSE-low frequency of 0.002% (template counts) or 0.001% (read counts). Mappable clones were those detected in sequenced pre-transplant spleen, lymph node, or MLR CFSE-low populations of the donor or recipient. Cumulative frequency of alloreactive clones was calculated as a percentage of all sequences weighted by copy number. The table was pulled from immuneACCESS by TCRdb, which kept in-frame rearrangements only. Such tables lose some clones; where checked, under half of the loss comes from unresolved V genes, and the rest has no known cause. Clonal size and the V and J genes are those of that table, whereas D and trimming came from the DNA. The sample yields roughly 20,000 clones; roughly 78% were counted once. The top ten clonotypes cover less than 10% of the sample.

General study outcomes and caveats: Early after transplant, peak levels of circulating GvH clones were associated with declines in HvG clones. The conclusions were limited by the relatively low number and heterogeneity of the intestinal transplant patients. GvH clones were found in recipient bone marrow, and some of the GvH clones appeared earlier in ileal mucosa or blood, which is consistent with an intestinal mucosal origin. High GvH to HvG T cell clonal ratios were observed in the allografts of patients with donor T cell macrochimerism.

Sequenced material: ileum tissue, taken around 20 days after intestinal transplant. The TCR comes from a human patient who received an intestinal transplant, so some T cells may come from the graft donor. The chain couples TRBV4-3 to TRBJ1-2; a tentative D call is TRBD1 (6 bases match). The bases are TGCGCCAGCAGCCAATTAAACTATTGGCGAGCCCAGGGGAGATATGGCTACACCTTC. Translated, this gives CASSQLNYWRAQGRYGYTF.